These 23 T cell receptor beta chains came from one sample sequenced in a study of blood T cell repertoires in COVID-19. Data came from immunoSEQ multiplex PCR; TCRdb stores just in-frame clones and leaves some out. The sample holds 95,000 to 150,000 clones; 85% are singletons and the top ten take 5% to 7.5%. Sample: peripheral blood. The receptors were sampled from an elderly man with active or convalescent COVID-19.

The V call is TRBV3-1 (or the pseudogene TRBV3-2), the J call TRBJ2-5; 9 bases agree with TRBD2. The junction had 11 bases not matched to a gene; V was cut back by 0 bases and J by 9 bases. Germline CDR1 reads LGHDT; CDR2 reads YNNKEL (reference sequence). The CDR3 consists of 16 residues. The CDR3 loop is CASSQDLTSGRGAQYF. CDR3 nucleotides: TGTGCCAGCAGCCAAGATCTGACTAGCGGTCGAGGGGCCCAGTACTTC.

The V gene is TRBV7-2, the J gene TRBJ2-4, with 7 bases that match TRBD1. This CDR3 is 15 amino acids long. Germline trimming cut 5 bases from V and 3 bases from J; bases unmatched to any gene: 7. Germline CDR1 and CDR2: SGHTA and FQGNSA. The CDR3 DNA follows: TGTGCCAGCAGCATCGACAGGGCGATCAAAAACATTCAGTACTTC. Its translation: CASSIDRAIKNIQYF.

The chain carries TRBV3-1 (or the pseudogene TRBV3-2) and TRBJ2-7; TRBD2 is a possible D gene (5 bases). V lost 4 bases to trimming and J lost 12 bases, with 13 bases between them. The CDR3 is made up of 11 amino acids. In germline, CDR1 is LGHDT, CDR2 YNNKEL (reference sequence). CDR3 protein: CASSLDSKRYF. CDR3 bases: TGTGCCAGCAGCCTGGACTCCAAAAGGTACTTC.

The J gene is TRBJ1-4, the V gene TRBV10-3; 7 bases map to TRBD1. The V and J ends lost 4 bases and 2 bases, in that order; junction bases with no gene match: 7. From germline, CDR1 is ENHRY and CDR2 SYGVKD. CDR3 size: 16 residues. The CDR3: CAISADRQGTNEKLFF. CDR3 DNA sequence: TGTGCCATCAGTGCGGACAGGCAGGGGACTAATGAAAAACTGTTTTTT.

Comment on this clone: Germline and junction disagree at one end, which may indicate a read error. The V call is TRBV11-1, the J call TRBJ1-1, with a tentative D call TRBD1 (6 bases). Germline V gene data show CDR1 as SGHAT and CDR2 as FQDESV (reference sequence). This CDR3 is built from 15 residues. In nucleotides, the CDR3 is TGTGCCAGCAGCTTAGCCCCCTGGACAGCCACTAAAGCTTTCTTT. This codes for CASSLAPWTATKAFF.

This chain links TRBV3-1 (or the pseudogene TRBV3-2) with TRBJ2-3; TRBD2 is a possible D gene (5 bases). CDR1 is LGHDT, CDR2 YNNKEL, per germline (reference sequence). There are 14 residues in the CDR3. V was shortened by 5 bases and J by 6 bases, with 15 bases between the two germline ends. CDR3 bases: TGTGCCAGCAGCTCGGAACGGGGTTTGGATACGCAGTATTTT. This encodes CASSSERGLDTQYF.

This clone was seen a handful of times. V usage is TRBV6-5 and J usage is TRBJ2-3; 7 bases match TRBD1. V lost 6 bases, J lost 4 bases, and 7 bases stayed unmatched. CDR3 size: 14 residues. Germline V gene lookup returns CDR1 MNHEY and CDR2 SVGAGI. CDR3 DNA: TGTGCCAGCAGAGACAGGGCAGGGTCAGATACGCAGTATTTT. This codes for CASRDRAGSDTQYF.

CDR3 in amino acids: CASSSTIATNEKLFF. The CDR3 nucleotides read TGTGCCAGCAGTTCCACTATTGCAACTAATGAAAAACTGTTTTTT. V usage is TRBV7-9 and J usage is TRBJ1-4; D remains unclear. Germline V lookup: CDR1 SEHNR, CDR2 FQNEAQ (reference sequence). The CDR3 consists of 15 residues. Deletions cut 6 bases from V and 0 bases from J, with 11 bases between.

The chain carries TRBV5-6 and TRBJ2-7; 8 bases are a match to TRBD1. J was trimmed by 4 bases and V by 4 bases; bases with no gene match: 1. This CDR3 is 12 amino acids long. Germline assignment: CDR1 SGHDT and CDR2 YYEEEE. The CDR3 region has the DNA TGTGCCAGCAGCCGGACAGGGTACGAGCAGTACTTC. Translated, it gives CASSRTGYEQYF.

Here the CDR3 DNA reads TGCGCCAGCAGCCAAGTCCCGGGAGCGGTCGATGGCTACACCTTC. This codes for CASSQVPGAVDGYTF. The genes are TRBV4-3 and TRBJ1-2; no reliable D call. Germline CDR1 and CDR2: LGHNA and YSLEER. Trimming took 1 base from V and 6 from J, leaving 15 bases between them. This CDR3 spans 15 amino acids.

This sequence joins TRBV20-1 and TRBJ2-7; D is perhaps TRBD2 (5 bases). Germline V CDR1 and CDR2: DFQATT, SNEGSKA (reference sequence). Trimming shortened V by 3 bases and J by 6 bases, and 21 bases separated the two germline ends. The CDR3 has 15 amino acids. Here the CDR3 reads CSASSLLSGLVEQYF. CDR3 DNA sequence: TGCAGTGCTAGTTCCCTCCTGTCGGGGTTAGTCGAGCAGTACTTC.

The chain uses TRBV5-1 and TRBJ2-5; TRBD2 agrees at 8 bases. The CDR3 loop spans 14 amino acids. The V gene's germline CDR1 is SGHRS and CDR2 YFSETQ. V trimming: 3 bases; J trimming: 4 bases; junction bases outside the gene matches: 5. CDR3 sequence: CASSSPGGRETQYF. The CDR3 DNA follows: TGCGCCAGCAGCTCCCCGGGGGGGAGAGAGACCCAGTACTTC.

The chain links TRBV28 to TRBJ2-7; 13 positions agree with TRBD2. J gave up 4 bases and V 6 bases, and 15 bases lay outside the gene matches. Germline V gene sequence: CDR1 MDHEN, CDR2 SYDVKM. The CDR3 is 18 residues long. The CDR3 protein is CASSSTSGRAKIRYEQYF. The CDR3 DNA reads as TGTGCCAGCAGCTCTACTAGCGGGAGGGCCAAAATTAGGTACGAGCAGTACTTC.

In DNA, the CDR3 is TGTGCCAGCGCTAAAGTCCCAGGGTTGCAAGAGACCCAGTACTTC. Amino acid sequence: CASAKVPGLQETQYF. The V call is TRBV25-1, the J call TRBJ2-5; D may be TRBD1 (5 bases). The CDR3 contains 15 residues. Per the germline V gene, CDR1 is MGHDK and CDR2 is SYGVNS. The V end was cut by 8 bases, the J end by 2 bases, with 18 bases between.

V gene TRBV5-1 combines with J gene TRBJ1-2; D is unclear. Deletions cut 4 bases from V and 7 bases from J, with 11 bases between. Germline CDR1 SGHRS, CDR2 YFSETQ. CDR3 length equals 12 residues. The CDR3 region has the DNA TGCGCCAGCAGCCCGGACCGGGGTGGCTACACCTTC. It is translated as CASSPDRGGYTF.

The chain uses TRBV4-1 and TRBJ1-5, with a possible D match to TRBD1 (6 bases). Germline V gene lookup returns CDR1 MGHRA and CDR2 YSYEKL. This CDR3 is built from 15 residues. With 2 bases removed from V and 4 bases from J, the gap between germline ends came to 12 bases. The CDR3 DNA reads as TGCGCCAGCAGCCAAACCTGGACAGAGAATCAGCCCCAGCATTTT. Amino acid sequence: CASSQTWTENQPQHF.

The count of this clone is one. This chain links TRBV7-2 with TRBJ2-1; 13 positions agree with TRBD2. Germline trimming cut 3 bases from V and 9 bases from J; bases unmatched to any gene: 5. The CDR3 loop spans 15 amino acids. Germline V gene data show CDR1 as SGHTA and CDR2 as FQGNSA. The CDR3 region is CASSLSGTSGIEQFF. The CDR3 bases are TGTGCCAGCAGCTTGTCCGGGACTAGCGGGATTGAGCAGTTCTTC.

The rearrangement links TRBV5-1 to TRBJ1-6, with D unresolved. The CDR3 covers 14 residues. Trimming stripped 3 bases from V and 10 bases from J, with 14 bases between. Germline CDR1 is SGHRS and CDR2 is YFSETQ. CDR3 in DNA: TGCGCCAGCAGCTCAAGCGGTCCGTCATCACCCCTCCACTTT. Translation: CASSSSGPSSPLHF.

The chain links TRBV28 to TRBJ2-5; TRBD2 might be the D (6 bases). The CDR3 length is 14 residues. Germline V gene sequence: CDR1 MDHEN, CDR2 SYDVKM. Deletions cut 7 bases from V and 4 bases from J, with 16 bases between. The CDR3 spells CASIEGFGRETQYF. CDR3 in DNA: TGTGCCAGCATCGAGGGGTTCGGGAGAGAGACCCAGTACTTC.

The CDR3 sequence: CASSPPTENSNQPQHF. Here the CDR3 DNA reads TGTGCCAGCTCACCACCGACAGAAAATAGCAATCAGCCCCAGCATTTT. The chain combines TRBV18 with TRBJ1-5, with D possibly TRBD1 on 5 matching bases. The CDR3 runs to 16 residues. V lost 0 bases, J lost 0 bases, and 9 bases lay in between. Per the germline V gene, CDR1 is KGHSH and CDR2 is LQKENI.

The V call is TRBV4-1, the J call TRBJ2-5; tentatively, D is TRBD2 (6 bases). Germline loops: CDR1 MGHRA, CDR2 YSYEKL. Trimming shortened V by 5 bases and J by 3 bases, and 16 bases separated the two germline ends. The CDR3 loop spans 15 amino acids. The CDR3 sequence is CASSDSGVSKETQYF. DNA for the CDR3: TGCGCCAGCAGCGACTCGGGGGTGTCGAAAGAGACCCAGTACTTC.

The chain combines TRBV28 with TRBJ1-5; TRBD1 is a possible D gene (6 bases). Germline assignment: CDR1 MDHEN and CDR2 SYDVKM. Deletions cut 6 bases from V and 6 bases from J, with 21 bases between. CDR3 length equals 16 residues. The CDR3 nucleotides are TGTGCCAGCAGCCCTCCGGGGGGAACAGGGTTTCAGCCCCAGCATTTT. Translation gives CASSPPGGTGFQPQHF.

This chain uses TRBV21-1 with TRBJ1-4; the table's D call of TRBD1 was not tested on the DNA. TRBV21-1 is noted as a pseudogene. The CDR3 extends over 17 amino acids. CDR3 sequence: CASSNDRGRATNEKLFF. CDR3 DNA sequence: TGTGCCAGCAGCAATGACAGGGGAAGGGCAACTAATGAAAAACTGTTTTTT.